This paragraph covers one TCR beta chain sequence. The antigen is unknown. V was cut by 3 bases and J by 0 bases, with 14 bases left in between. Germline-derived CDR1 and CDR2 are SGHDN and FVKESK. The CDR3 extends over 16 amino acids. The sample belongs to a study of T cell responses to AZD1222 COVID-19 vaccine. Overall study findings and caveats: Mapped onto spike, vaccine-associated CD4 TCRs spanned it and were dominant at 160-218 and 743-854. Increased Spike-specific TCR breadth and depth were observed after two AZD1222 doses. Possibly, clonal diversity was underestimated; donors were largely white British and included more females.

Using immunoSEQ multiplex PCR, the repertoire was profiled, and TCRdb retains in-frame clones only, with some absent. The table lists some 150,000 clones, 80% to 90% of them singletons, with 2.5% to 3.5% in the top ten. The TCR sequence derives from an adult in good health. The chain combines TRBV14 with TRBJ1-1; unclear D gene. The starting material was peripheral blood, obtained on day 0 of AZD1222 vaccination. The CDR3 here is CASSHTPEILNTEAFF. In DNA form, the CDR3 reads TGTGCCAGCAGCCATACCCCAGAAATCTTGAACACTGAAGCTTTCTTT.